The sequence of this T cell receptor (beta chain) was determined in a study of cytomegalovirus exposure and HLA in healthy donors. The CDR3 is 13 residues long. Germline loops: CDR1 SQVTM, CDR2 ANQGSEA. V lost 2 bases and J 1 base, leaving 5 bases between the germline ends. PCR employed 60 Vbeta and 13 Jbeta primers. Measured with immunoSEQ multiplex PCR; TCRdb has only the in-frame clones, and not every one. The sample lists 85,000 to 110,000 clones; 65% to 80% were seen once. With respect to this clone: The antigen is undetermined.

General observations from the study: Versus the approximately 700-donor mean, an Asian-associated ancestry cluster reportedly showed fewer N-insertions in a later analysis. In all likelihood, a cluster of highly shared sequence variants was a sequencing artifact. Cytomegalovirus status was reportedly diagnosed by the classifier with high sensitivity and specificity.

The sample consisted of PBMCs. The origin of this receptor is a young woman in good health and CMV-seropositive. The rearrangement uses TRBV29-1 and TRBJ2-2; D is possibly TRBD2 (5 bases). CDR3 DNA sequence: TGCAGCGTTGAACGGGAGAACACCGGGGAGCTGTTTTTT. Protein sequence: CSVERENTGELFF.